This is a list of T cell receptor beta chains from one sample in a study of shared clonotypes between healthy human individuals. Measured with immunoSEQ multiplex PCR; TCRdb has only the in-frame clones, and not every one. The sample consists of around 500,000 clones, around 79% of them appearing once. Sequencing was performed on PBMCs. These receptors were obtained from a woman aged 40 to 49 in good health. Some clones in this sample may be carry-over from other donors' samples. Both conserved end residues are part of each CDR3. A D gene is named only where the DNA matches it firmly. Clone size is given for some rows only: seen once, a few or many times, or a class if the clone is expanded.

J | size | D | V | CDR3 | DNA
TRBJ1-5 | few | TRBD1 | TRBV5-1 | CASSTTGDQPQHF | TGCGCCAGCAGCACAACAGGGGATCAGCCCCAGCATTTT
TRBJ2-1 | . | TRBD1 | TRBV19 | CASSIRTGGYNEQFF | TGTGCCAGTAGTATCCGGACAGGGGGATACAATGAGCAGTTCTTC
TRBJ2-3 | . | . | TRBV9 | CASSVGALADTQYF | TGTGCCAGCAGCGTAGGAGCCTTAGCAGATACGCAGTATTTT
TRBJ2-3 | . | . | TRBV4-3 | CASSQEMEEFTDTQYF | TGCGCCAGCAGCCAAGAGATGGAGGAGTTCACAGATACGCAGTATTTT
TRBJ1-4 | . | TRBD1 | TRBV19 | CASRPGQGNEKLFF | TGTGCCAGTAGACCGGGACAGGGAAATGAAAAACTGTTTTTT
TRBJ1-2 | many | . | TRBV27 | CASSLTGTRGGYTF | TGTGCCAGCAGTTTAACCGGGACCCGGGGCGGCTACACCTTC
TRBJ2-7 | many | . | TRBV7-9 | CASSLGGGLEQYF | TGTGCCAGCAGCTTAGGAGGGGGGTTAGAGCAGTACTTC
TRBJ2-3 | . | TRBD2 | TRBV7-3 | CASSLASGMADTQYF | TGTGCCAGCAGCTTGGCTAGCGGGATGGCGGATACGCAGTATTTT
TRBJ2-3 | . | . | TRBV5-4 | CASSLEGDGTQYF | TGTGCCAGCAGCTTGGAAGGAGACGGTACGCAGTATTTT
TRBJ2-5 | . | . | TRBV5-6 | CASSFSGTGIRETQYF | TGTGCCAGCAGCTTCTCCGGGACCGGCATACGGGAGACCCAGTACTTC
TRBJ2-7 | few | TRBD2 | TRBV19 | CASSSQAGAFYEQYF | TGTGCCAGTAGTTCCCAAGCGGGAGCATTCTACGAGCAGTACTTC
TRBJ2-5 | . | TRBD2 | TRBV5-1 | CASSASGGPQGEQYF | TGCGCCAGCAGCGCCAGCGGGGGGCCCCAGGGGGAGCAGTACTTC
TRBJ2-3 | . | TRBD2 | TRBV10-1 | CASSDRRERDTQYF | TGCGCCAGCAGTGATAGGCGGGAGAGGGATACGCAGTATTTT
TRBJ2-1 | . | . | TRBV11-3 | CASSLVRADEQFF | TGTGCCAGCAGCTTAGTACGGGCGGATGAGCAGTTCTTC
TRBJ2-1 | . | TRBD2 | TRBV5-1 | CASSLGLAGGSDEQFF | TGCGCCAGCAGCTTGGGACTAGCGGGAGGGAGCGATGAGCAGTTCTTC
TRBJ1-1 | . | TRBD1 | TRBV7-3 | CASSSTGVANTEAFF | TGTGCCAGCAGCTCCACAGGGGTGGCTAACACTGAAGCTTTCTTT
TRBJ2-7 | . | . | TRBV5-4 | CASSDGDPSAYEQYF | TGTGCCAGCAGCGACGGCGACCCAAGCGCCTACGAGCAGTACTTC
TRBJ2-2 | few | . | TRBV7-6 | CASSPGTLAGELFF | TGTGCCAGCAGCCCCGGGACCCTAGCCGGGGAGCTGTTTTTT
TRBJ1-5 | . | . | TRBV10-3 | CAIIRQPSYSNQPQHF | TGTGCCATCATTAGACAGCCTTCATATAGCAATCAGCCCCAGCATTTT
TRBJ1-5 | . | . | TRBV6-1 | CASSEGAWGIRQPQHF | TGTGCCAGCAGTGAAGGGGCGTGGGGCATTAGGCAGCCCCAGCATTTT